These 32 T cell receptor beta chains were all obtained from the same sample, sequenced in a study of T cells in Graves' hyperthyroidism and ophthalmopathy. Amplification of TCR beta CDR3 regions used RNA as the template. Initially, a first-round RT-PCR of the TCR CDR3 employed the HTBI primer set. TCRdb re-called the multiplex PCR reads with MiXCR, one entry per CDR3 protein. This table holds about 400,000 distinct CDR3 sequences, 14% to 15% found once. Sequenced input: blood. Receptors were obtained from a woman aged 25 to 39 with Graves' hyperthyroidism.

The chain uses TRBV15 and TRBJ2-2; no reliable D call. The V gene lost 6 bases and the J gene lost 2 bases, with 10 bases spanning the gap. Per the germline V gene, CDR1 is LNHNV and CDR2 is YYDKDF (reference sequence). CDR3 length: 14 amino acids. CDR3 in DNA: TGTGCCACCAGTAATAAGGCTAACACCGGGGAGCTGTTTTTT. This gives the protein CATSNKANTGELFF.

This clonotype was counted many times. This chain links TRBV12-3 or TRBV12-4 with TRBJ1-6, with 8 bases fitting TRBD1. This CDR3 is 17 amino acids long. V gave up 3 bases and J gave up 6 bases; unmatched junction bases: 10. The CDR3 loop reads CASSFIGRGQGNSPLHF. Here the CDR3 DNA reads TGTGCCAGCAGTTTCATCGGCCGAGGACAGGGTAATTCACCCCTCCACTTT.

This clonotype was counted only a few times. This CDR3 reads CASSYSKRGAYEQYF. For the CDR3, the DNA is TGTGCCAGCAGTTACTCGAAACGGGGAGCCTACGAGCAGTACTTC. The chain uses TRBV6-2 or TRBV6-3 and TRBJ2-7; tentatively, D is TRBD2 (5 bases). Trimming left V 0 bases short and J 2 bases short, with 11 bases between. The CDR3 extends over 15 amino acids. Germline lookup yields CDR1 MNHEY and CDR2 SVGEGT.

There are many counts of this clonotype. CDR3 sequence (DNA): TGTGCCAGCAGTACCCAGGCGGTTACGGGACTAGCGGGAGCCCAGTACTTC. Its protein product is CASSTQAVTGLAGAQYF. This rearrangement joins TRBV6-1 to TRBJ2-5, with 14 nucleotides matching TRBD2. CDR1 is MNHNS, CDR2 SASEGT, per germline. V lost 5 bases to trimming and J lost 9 bases; unmatched junction nucleotides: 14. CDR3 length: 17 residues.

This clonotype was counted ten times or more. This chain uses TRBV28 with TRBJ2-2; D possibly corresponds to TRBD2 (6 bases). The V gene lost 4 bases and the J gene lost 0 bases, with 15 bases spanning the gap. Looked up from germline, CDR1 is MDHEN and CDR2 is SYDVKM. The CDR3 is 17 amino acids. CDR3 protein: CASSSLSSAANTGELFF. Here the CDR3 DNA reads TGTGCCAGCAGTTCACTGTCTAGCGCAGCGAACACCGGGGAGCTGTTTTTT.

The CDR3 DNA reads TGTGCCAGCAGCCCGTTTAATAGCAATCAGCCCCAGCATTTT. This sequence encodes CASSPFNSNQPQHF. V usage is TRBV7-2 and J usage is TRBJ1-5; D remains unclear. CDR3 length: 14 amino acids. Trimming stripped 5 bases from V and 0 bases from J, with 8 bases between. CDR1 and CDR2 from the germline V gene are SGHTA and FQGNSA.

This clonotype was seen only a few times. This chain links TRBV15 with TRBJ2-2; D is unresolved. CDR1 and CDR2 (germline): LNHNV, YYDKDF (reference sequence). Trimming removed 3 bases from V and 7 bases from J, with 15 bases in between. This CDR3 comprises 15 residues. The CDR3 is CATSSMQTAGGELFF. Here the CDR3 DNA reads TGTGCCACCAGCAGTATGCAGACTGCCGGCGGGGAGCTGTTTTTT.

This clonotype was observed at least ten times. The rearrangement uses TRBV20-1 and TRBJ2-7, with TRBD2 matching over 9 bases. The length of the CDR3 is 14 residues. Trimming removed 4 bases from V and 1 base from J; junction bases left unmatched: 5. The germline V gene has CDR1 DFQATT and CDR2 SNEGSKA (reference sequence). The CDR3 is CSATVTSGSYEQYF. The CDR3 nucleotides are TGCAGTGCTACGGTGACTAGCGGATCCTACGAGCAGTACTTC.

Here the CDR3 DNA reads TGTGCCAGTACGACCACAGGGAACTCCTACAATGAGCAGTTCTTC. It translates to CASTTTGNSYNEQFF. This chain joins TRBV19 and TRBJ2-1; TRBD1 is a possible D gene (6 bases). Per germline, CDR1 LNHDA and CDR2 SQIVND (reference sequence). There are 15 residues in the CDR3. Trimming removed 7 bases from V and 0 bases from J, with 13 bases in between.

The chain is built from TRBV4-1 and TRBJ1-6; D not resolved. The CDR3 consists of 15 residues. The germline V and J ends were trimmed by 1 base and 9 bases, with 13 bases remaining between them. Germline V CDR1 and CDR2: MGHRA, YSYEKL. CDR3 sequence reads: CASSQVFPKGSPLHF. In DNA form, the CDR3 reads TGCGCCAGCAGCCAAGTCTTCCCGAAGGGTTCACCCCTCCACTTT.

This clonotype was seen repeatedly, ten times or more. V usage is TRBV20-1 and J usage is TRBJ1-1, with D maybe TRBD1 (6 bases). CDR3 length equals 14 residues. Germline V lookup: CDR1 DFQATT, CDR2 SNEGSKA (reference sequence). V shed 4 bases and J shed 3 bases, with 15 bases lying between them. CDR3 residues: CSATVGAQDTEAFF. CDR3 bases: TGCAGTGCTACAGTGGGGGCGCAGGACACTGAAGCTTTCTTT.

Only a few counts were recorded for this clonotype. The chain uses TRBV20-1 and TRBJ1-4; 8 bases are a match to TRBD1. CDR3 size: 15 residues. With V trimmed by 3 bases and J by 7 bases, 10 bases remained unmatched. Germline values: CDR1 DFQATT, CDR2 SNEGSKA (reference sequence). This CDR3 reads CSARGWDRQAEKLFF. The DNA for the CDR3 is TGCAGTGCTAGGGGATGGGACAGGCAGGCTGAAAAACTGTTTTTT.

With regard to this clonotype: A read error may produce the germline difference seen at one junction end. V is TRBV3-1 and J is TRBJ1-2; perhaps TRBD1 as D (5 bases). The CDR3 spans 15 residues. Germline assignment: CDR1 LGHDT and CDR2 YNNKEL (reference sequence). The CDR3 is CASSQVTGNNYSYTF. DNA of the CDR3: TGTGCCAGCAGCCAAGTCACAGGAAATAACTATAGCTACACCTTC. Filled out from reference TRBV3-1 and TRBJ1-2, the complete variable domain reads DTAVSQTPKYLVTQMGNDKSIKCEQNLGHDTMYWYKQDSKKFLKIMFSYNNKELIINETVPNRFSPKSPDKAHLNLHINSLELGDSAVYFCASSQVTGNNYSYTFGSGTRLTVV.

This clonotype was seen ten or more times. The chain carries TRBV27 and TRBJ2-5, with D possibly matching TRBD2 (5 bases). Trimming pared 5 bases from V and 1 base from J, leaving 14 bases between. The CDR3 extends over 15 amino acids. Per germline, CDR1 MNHEY and CDR2 SMNVEV (reference sequence). The CDR3: CASSTSGEFQETQYF. The CDR3 region has the DNA TGTGCCAGCAGTACATCCGGGGAGTTCCAAGAGACCCAGTACTTC.

This clonotype was seen ten or more times. V is TRBV14 and J is TRBJ2-2; 10 bases line up with TRBD2. Germline loops: CDR1 SGHDN, CDR2 FVKESK. The ends lost 0 bases at V and 8 bases at J; junction bases unmatched: 6. The CDR3 spans 16 residues. In DNA form, the CDR3 reads TGTGCCAGCAGCCAAGAGCTAGCGGGAGTTGTTGGGGAGCTGTTTTTT. Its protein is CASSQELAGVVGELFF.

This clonotype was counted only a few times. The chain joins TRBV7-3 to TRBJ2-5; the D gene is possibly TRBD1 (6 bases). CDR1 SGHTA and CDR2 FQGTGA come from the germline V gene. The CDR3 length is 15 residues. Trimming removed 5 bases at V and 5 bases at J, with 18 bases between. CDR3 protein: CASSAQAGESETQYF. In DNA, the CDR3 is TGTGCCAGCAGCGCCCAAGCAGGGGAGTCGGAGACCCAGTACTTC.

This clonotype was recorded many times. The chain uses TRBV28 and TRBJ2-5; 11 bases are shared with TRBD2. The CDR3 is 14 residues long. Per germline, CDR1 MDHEN and CDR2 SYDVKM. V dropped 6 bases and J dropped 4; count of bases not matched to a gene: 4. CDR3 protein: CASSRLAGIETQYF. The CDR3 region has the DNA TGTGCCAGCAGCCGACTAGCGGGGATAGAGACCCAGTACTTC. Together with reference TRBV28 and TRBJ2-5, the CDR3 gives the full variable domain: DVKVTQSSRYLVKRTGEKVFLECVQDMDHENMFWYRQDPGLGLRLIYFSYDVKMKEKGDIPEGYSVSREKKERFSLILESASTNQTSMYLCASSRLAGIETQYFGPGTRLLVL.

This clonotype was observed at least ten times. The rearrangement uses TRBV28 and TRBJ2-7; 8 positions agree with TRBD1. This CDR3 is built from 15 residues. J gave up 1 base and V 5 bases, and 7 bases lay outside the gene matches. Germline V CDR1 and CDR2: MDHEN, SYDVKM. This CDR3 is CASSPDRVRSYEQYF. The CDR3 DNA reads TGTGCCAGCAGTCCGGACAGGGTTAGGTCCTACGAGCAGTACTTC.

This clonotype was seen a handful of times. The chain employs TRBV9 and TRBJ2-1; D is unclear. V was shortened by 4 bases and J by 3 bases, with 8 bases between the two germline ends. The V gene's germline CDR1 is SGDLS and CDR2 YYNGEE. The CDR3 runs to 13 residues. CDR3 DNA: TGTGCCAGCAGCCCTCAAGACTACAATGAGCAGTTCTTC. It translates to CASSPQDYNEQFF.

This clonotype has just a few counts. The CDR3 loop reads CATSDPSGSRNEQFF. The CDR3 DNA reads TGTGCCACCAGTGACCCTAGCGGGAGTAGGAATGAGCAGTTCTTC. The V gene is TRBV24-1, the J gene TRBJ2-1; TRBD2 matches at 10 bases. Trimming at V came to 4 bases and at J to 7 bases, leaving 6 bases not matched to a gene. The CDR3 sequence is 15 residues long. Germline-derived CDR1 and CDR2 are KGHDR and SFDVKD.

J is TRBJ2-5 and V is TRBV6-5; 7 bases map to TRBD1. The CDR3 consists of 14 residues. The junction had 2 bases not matched to a gene; V was cut back by 3 bases and J by 1 base. CDR1 is MNHEY and CDR2 is SVGAGI in the germline V gene. The CDR3 loop is CASSYGTAQETQYF. Here the CDR3 DNA reads TGTGCCAGCAGTTATGGGACAGCCCAAGAGACCCAGTACTTC.

The sample holds many counts of this clonotype. This chain links TRBV11-2 with TRBJ2-5, with a weak D call TRBD2 (7 bases). Trimming removed 3 bases from V and 5 bases from J, with 13 bases in between. Germline V lookup: CDR1 SGHAT, CDR2 FQNNGV. The CDR3 consists of 14 residues. Written as DNA, the CDR3 is TGTGCCAGCAGCTTGGGGGGGCTTCGGGAGACCCAGTACTTC. Encoded protein: CASSLGGLRETQYF.

Of note for this clonotype: A much bigger clone sits one base away, suggesting this may be a read error. As DNA, the CDR3 is TGTGCCAGCTCACCGGTTCTCGGTATCGAGCAGTGCTTC. Translating gives CASSPVLGIEQCF. The V gene is TRBV18, the J gene TRBJ2-7; D gene ambiguous. This CDR3 is built from 13 residues. The germline gives CDR1 KGHSH, CDR2 LQKENI.

This clonotype was detected ten times or more. The V gene is TRBV28, the J gene TRBJ1-5; D call uncertain. V was trimmed by 4 bases and J by 13 bases, leaving 23 bases between them. Germline V gene data show CDR1 as MDHEN and CDR2 as SYDVKM. The CDR3 length is 15 residues. The CDR3 DNA sequence: TGTGCCAGCAGTTCCTCGCCCCGACCCGAGAGGAGACAGCATTTT. Its translation: CASSSSPRPERRQHF.

The table lists this clonotype with many counts. This sequence joins TRBV10-3 and TRBJ2-5; no clear D gene. Trimming left V 4 bases short and J 1 base short, with 13 bases between. Germline V gene lookup returns CDR1 ENHRY and CDR2 SYGVKD. This CDR3 spans 15 amino acids. CDR3 in amino acids: CAISGIEASQETQYF. The CDR3 nucleotides read TGTGCCATCAGTGGGATAGAAGCTTCCCAAGAGACCCAGTACTTC.

This clonotype was detected many times. CDR3 sequence reads: CASSQGGAVHTDTQYF. The CDR3, as DNA: TGTGCCAGCAGCCAAGGGGGAGCGGTCCACACAGATACGCAGTATTTT. The chain joins TRBV3-1 to TRBJ2-3; weak D call: TRBD2 (5 bases). The V end was cut by 1 base, the J end by 2 bases, with 13 bases between. This CDR3 is 16 amino acids long. Germline V lookup: CDR1 LGHDT, CDR2 YNNKEL (reference sequence).

This chain links TRBV10-1 with TRBJ2-7; 9 nucleotides align to TRBD2. V lost 1 base and J lost 5; bases outside the gene matches: 3. The CDR3 is made up of 14 amino acids. The germline CDR1 and CDR2 sequences are WNHNN and SYGVQD (reference sequence). The CDR3 DNA reads as TGCGCCAGCAGTGAGTTAGCGGGAGTCCACGAGCAGTACTTC. It yields the protein CASSELAGVHEQYF.

This clonotype has only a few counts. The chain has TRBV7-6 and TRBJ2-7; D could derive from TRBD1 or TRBD2 (6 bases each). CDR3 length: 16 residues. CDR1 is SGHVS and CDR2 is FNYEAQ in the germline V gene. V was cut by 2 bases and J by 5 bases, with 19 bases left in between. In DNA, the CDR3 is TGTGCCAGCAGCTTATCCCGGGGGACAAGTACTAACGAGCAGTACTTC. The encoded protein is CASSLSRGTSTNEQYF. Combining the CDR3 with reference TRBV7-6 and TRBJ2-7 gives the whole variable domain GAGVSQSPRYKVTKRGQDVALRCDPISGHVSLYWYRQALGQGPEFLTYFNYEAQQDKSGLPNDRFSAERPEGSISTLTIQRTEQRDSAMYRCASSLSRGTSTNEQYFGPGTRLTVT.

The genes are TRBV29-1 and TRBJ2-1; TRBD2 matches at 12 bases. V was clipped by 4 bases and J by 6 bases; unmatched bases: 4. This CDR3 has 14 residues. The V gene's germline CDR1 is SQVTM and CDR2 ANQGSEA. The chain's CDR3 is CSVVTSGRINEQFF. CDR3 bases: TGCAGCGTTGTGACTAGCGGGAGAATCAATGAGCAGTTCTTC.

This clonotype was seen at least ten times. The rearrangement links TRBV20-1 to TRBJ2-1; the match to TRBD2 covers 9 bases. The ends lost 4 bases at V and 5 bases at J; junction bases unmatched: 15. The length of the CDR3 is 17 residues. The germline V gene encodes CDR1 DFQATT and CDR2 SNEGSKA (reference sequence). The CDR3 bases are TGCAGTGCTACCGCCCCGGGGGCGGGAGGGCCACACAATGAGCAGTTCTTC. Its translation is CSATAPGAGGPHNEQFF.

The gene calls are TRBV20-1 and TRBJ1-5, with D possibly TRBD1 on 6 matching bases. This CDR3 has 13 residues. Per the germline V gene, CDR1 is DFQATT and CDR2 is SNEGSKA (reference sequence). V was shortened by 8 bases and J by 9 bases, with 20 bases between the two germline ends. The DNA for the CDR3 is TGCAGTACCGGACAGACGACGGAGGGGCCCCAGCATTTT. Translated: CSTGQTTEGPQHF.

This clonotype was seen once. The chain is built from TRBV28 and TRBJ1-5; 10 bases line up with TRBD1. Germline V gene lookup returns CDR1 MDHEN and CDR2 SYDVKM. The junction had 7 bases not matched to a gene; V was cut back by 4 bases and J by 1 base. This CDR3 comprises 17 residues. The CDR3 sequence is CASSSTGTGASNQPQHF. CDR3 sequence (DNA): TGTGCCAGCAGTTCGACCGGGACAGGGGCGAGCAATCAGCCCCAGCATTTT.